This TCR beta chain was recovered during a study of tissue T cells after allogeneic stem cell transplantation. Whole-study findings and limits: Motif-based clustering found tissue-specific repertoire signatures shared across patients, though few clones were shared. Anatomically similar tissues had similar TCR repertoires within each patient.

The CDR3 is 16 residues long. CDR1 SNHLY and CDR2 FYNGKV come from the germline V gene (reference sequence). V was pared by 0 bases and J by 0 bases, with 4 bases of the junction left unmatched. Concerning this clone itself: Its antigen is undetermined. Any gene name here is a mouse gene name. The CDR3 extends 1 residue past the end of the read, so its final part is completed from the germline J gene.

Time point meaning: mouse harvest day 7 after allogeneic transplant. Each mouse received 10^7 T-cell-depleted marrow cells plus 10^6 splenic CD5+ T cells by tail vein. Measured with immunoSEQ multiplex PCR; TCRdb has only the in-frame clones, and not every one. The profile covers about 5,800 clones, with roughly half appearing a single time and under 3.5% taken by the ten largest. The chain has TRBV3 and TRBJ1-1; the match to TRBD1 covers 7 bases. Sequenced: skin. This clonotype was sampled from a female BALB/c mouse given C57BL/6 T cells with graft-versus-host disease after an allogeneic hematopoietic cell transplant. CDR3 DNA, as far as it was read: TGTGCCAGCAGCTTAGCGAAGACAGGGACAAACACAGAAGTCTTC. Its translation is CASSLAKTGTNTEVF. The entire CDR3 is CASSLAKTGTNTEVFF.